Detailed here is one T cell receptor (beta chain). Antigen specificity is unknown. Germline V lookup: CDR1 LNHDA, CDR2 SQIVND (reference sequence). The CDR3 has 16 amino acids. J lost 0 bases, V lost 3 bases, and 5 bases had no gene match. The record originates from a study of cytomegalovirus exposure and HLA in healthy donors. Study conclusions and caveats: CMV serostatus was the sole immune exposure data available. HLA restriction was apparent for most CMV-associated TCR beta chains in a later analysis. Analysis performed later found about 18,000 TCR beta sequences associated with HLA alleles at 0.05 false discovery rate.

Amplification used 60 Vbeta primers and 13 Jbeta primers. The assay was immunoSEQ multiplex PCR, and TCRdb's table has in-frame clones only and misses some. The sample has 70,000 to 80,000 clones; the top ten hold about 2.9%. The clonotype comes from a man aged 35 to 55 in good health and CMV-seronegative. The rearrangement joins TRBV19 to TRBJ2-1; 7 nucleotides line up with TRBD1. The sample consisted of PBMCs. The CDR3 bases are TGTGCCAGTAGTATTCAGACAGGGAACTCCTACAATGAGCAGTTCTTC. It codes for CASSIQTGNSYNEQFF.